These 12 T cell receptor beta chains share one sample of origin, sequenced in a study of Ad26.COV2.S vaccination and SARS-CoV-2 variants. Treatment specified: 15 to 20 received Ad26.COV2.S at low or high dose, single or two shots; about 5 received placebo; per-sample allocation not given. Each sample was drawn 63 days after the first injection (of vaccine or placebo). Assay used: immunoSEQ multiplex PCR; TCRdb lists only in-frame clones, some missing. The table lists about 410,000 clones, 80% to 90% of them singletons, with roughly 3% in the top ten. Specimen: peripheral blood, collected in a trial of Ad26.COV2.S vaccine versus placebo. The source is a person between 18 and 65 years old who received the Ad26.COV2.S COVID-19 vaccine or a placebo.

J is TRBJ1-4 and V is TRBV29-1; D is uncertain. Looked up from germline, CDR1 is SQVTM and CDR2 is ANQGSEA. Trimming took off 4 bases at V and 8 bases at J, with 11 bases between the two ends. The CDR3 spans 12 residues. Written as DNA, the CDR3 is TGCAGCGTTGGACCCGACCCGGAAAAACTGTTTTTT. This codes for CSVGPDPEKLFF.

This chain uses TRBV3-1 (or the pseudogene TRBV3-2) with TRBJ1-2; weak D call: TRBD1 (6 bases). From germline, CDR1 is LGHDT and CDR2 YNNKEL (reference sequence). The V and J ends lost 1 base and 6 bases respectively, with 12 bases between them. The length of the CDR3 is 14 residues. In DNA, the CDR3 is TGTGCCAGCAGCCAAGCTACAGGGTCGAATGGCTACACCTTC. This gives the protein CASSQATGSNGYTF.

J is TRBJ1-4 and V is TRBV28; a weak D match, TRBD1 (5 bases). V shed 7 bases and J shed 8 bases, with 8 bases lying between them. CDR1 MDHEN and CDR2 SYDVKM come from the germline V gene. This CDR3 is 11 amino acids long. The CDR3 protein is CASTPGEKLFF. As DNA, the CDR3 is TGTGCCAGCACGCCAGGGGAAAAACTGTTTTTT.

The rearrangement joins TRBV27 to TRBJ2-7; D possibly corresponds to TRBD2 (6 bases). Trimming removed 4 bases at V and 4 bases at J, with 11 bases between. This CDR3 contains 13 residues. Germline CDR1 MNHEY, CDR2 SMNVEV (reference sequence). CDR3 bases: TGTGCCAGCAGTTCGGGACTCACATACGAGCAGTACTTC. Protein product: CASSSGLTYEQYF.

J is TRBJ2-7 and V is TRBV4-2; 8 nucleotides line up with TRBD2. The CDR3 sequence is 16 residues long. Germline loops: CDR1 LGHNA, CDR2 YNFKEQ. After removal of 0 bases from V and 2 bases from J, the junction contained 6 bases not matched to a gene. Here the CDR3 DNA reads TGTGCCAGCAGCCAAGATTTTCGGGGGGGCACCTACGAGCAGTACTTC. Protein sequence: CASSQDFRGGTYEQYF.

This clone was seen once. The rearrangement uses TRBV15 and TRBJ2-5; perhaps TRBD1 as D (5 bases). This CDR3 region has 16 residues. Germline CDR1 LNHNV, CDR2 YYDKDF (reference sequence). The V end lost 4 bases, the J end lost 2 bases, and 17 bases lay between the germline ends. The CDR3 is CATSTHRTMIQETQYF. CDR3 bases: TGTGCCACCAGCACCCACAGGACCATGATACAAGAGACCCAGTACTTC.

A few counts support this clone. The chain recombines TRBV4-1 with TRBJ1-5; perhaps TRBD1 as D (5 bases). V was shortened by 1 base and J by 2 bases, with 15 bases between the two germline ends. Germline V CDR1 and CDR2: MGHRA, YSYEKL. The CDR3 extends over 17 amino acids. Here the CDR3 reads CASSQGGKGKGNQPQHF. In nucleotides, the CDR3 is TGCGCCAGCAGCCAAGGAGGGAAGGGGAAAGGCAATCAGCCCCAGCATTTT.

V and J are TRBV15 and TRBJ2-2, with D unclear. CDR1 is LNHNV and CDR2 is YYDKDF in the germline V gene (reference sequence). This CDR3 spans 14 amino acids. Trimming took off 1 base at V and 7 bases at J, with 10 bases between the two ends. This CDR3 reads CATSRVGDFGELFF. CDR3 DNA: TGTGCCACCAGCAGAGTTGGGGATTTCGGGGAGCTGTTTTTT.

The V and J genes are TRBV5-1 and TRBJ2-2; D may be TRBD1 (6 bases). Germline assignment: CDR1 SGHRS and CDR2 YFSETQ. Trimming removed 2 bases at V and 6 bases at J, with 20 bases between. CDR3 size: 17 residues. CDR3 DNA sequence: TGCGCCAGCAGCTTTGGCGAACAGGGTTTGGGCGCCGGGGAGCTGTTTTTT. It yields the protein CASSFGEQGLGAGELFF.

The chain recombines TRBV18 with TRBJ2-1, with 11 bases that match TRBD2. The CDR3 spans 15 residues. After removal of 0 bases from V and 9 bases from J, the junction contained 4 bases not matched to a gene. Germline-derived CDR1 and CDR2 are KGHSH and LQKENI. The CDR3 reads CASSPPSGGATEQFF. Here the CDR3 DNA reads TGTGCCAGCTCACCACCTAGCGGGGGGGCCACTGAGCAGTTCTTC. Looking up the rest from reference TRBV18 and TRBJ2-1 gives the full variable domain: NAGVMQNPRHLVRRRGQEARLRCSPMKGHSHVYWYRQLPEEGLKFMVYLQKENIIDESGMPKERFSAEFPKEGPSILRIQQVVRGDSAAYFCASSPPSGGATEQFFGPGTRLTVL.

The rearrangement links TRBV19 to TRBJ1-2; TRBD1 agrees at 9 bases. CDR1 is LNHDA and CDR2 is SQIVND in the germline V gene (reference sequence). This CDR3 contains 14 residues. V shed 6 bases and J 3 bases; nucleotides not matched to a gene: 5. The CDR3: CASRWDRVDYGYTF. In DNA, the CDR3 is TGTGCCAGTAGATGGGACAGGGTGGACTATGGCTACACCTTC.

This sequence joins TRBV24-1 and TRBJ2-3; TRBD1 matches 8 bases. Germline V gene data show CDR1 as KGHDR and CDR2 as SFDVKD. V shed 4 bases and J 0 bases; nucleotides not matched to a gene: 2. This CDR3 has 15 residues. CDR3 bases: TGTGCCACCAGTGAGCGGACAGGGAGCACAGATACGCAGTATTTT. This encodes CATSERTGSTDTQYF.